This TCR beta chain was captured by sequencing in a study of T cells after yellow fever vaccination. Findings of the study overall: When the response was secondary, it was weaker but reached its peak faster, day 5 versus 15.

The CDR3 contains 15 residues. Per the germline V gene, CDR1 is SGHNT and CDR2 is YYREEE (reference sequence). Trimming took 0 bases from V and 4 from J, leaving 12 bases between them. This clonotype was recorded at least ten times. As yet, its antigen is unknown. TCRdb analysed the 5' RACE reads with MiXCR anew, one entry per CDR3 protein. Of 200,000 to 250,000 distinct CDR3 sequences listed, 3% to 4% are singletons. The chain carries TRBV5-4 and TRBJ2-3; D unresolved. Sequenced material: CD4+ T cells sorted from PBMCs, taken 10 days after the yellow fever booster vaccination. The receptor comes from a young man who received the YFV17D yellow fever vaccine. CDR3 DNA: TGTGCCAGCAGCTTGGATCGGGTGGATCCAGATACGCAGTATTTT. It specifies CASSLDRVDPDTQYF.